Shown below are 8 T cell receptor beta chains from a single sample sequenced in a study of cytomegalovirus exposure and HLA in healthy donors (dated by TCRdb to the late 2010s). Libraries were made using the immunoSEQ multiplex PCR assay. For the multiplex PCR, a mixture combining 60 forward primers for TCR Vbeta segments and 13 reverse primers for TCR Jbeta segments was used. Sourced from immuneACCESS, this table was stored by TCRdb with only in-frame sequences that have V and J called. A share of the clones is absent; for the studies checked, an unresolved V gene accounts for under half, and the remainder has no known explanation. A total of about 180,000 clones appear in this sample, roughly 87% of them only once. The biggest ten clones account for less than 2% of the sample. The specimen sequenced was PBMCs. The receptors shown here come from a man between 35 and 55 years old in good health and CMV-seronegative.

This clone was seen only once. The gene calls are TRBV15 and TRBJ2-1, with TRBD1 as a possible D gene (5 bases). The CDR3 consists of 13 residues. Trimming took 2 bases from V and 8 from J, leaving 10 bases between them. Germline CDR1 and CDR2: LNHNV and YYDKDF (reference sequence). CDR3 DNA: TGTGCCACCAGCAGACGACAACAGGATGAGCAGTTCTTC. It translates to CATSRRQQDEQFF.

V is TRBV5-1 and J is TRBJ2-7, with TRBD2 identical over 10 bases. Looked up from germline, CDR1 is SGHRS and CDR2 is YFSETQ. The CDR3 sequence is 13 residues long. The ends lost 4 bases at V and 9 bases at J; junction bases unmatched: 7. CDR3 loop: CASSTSSGGSQYF. CDR3 nucleotide sequence: TGCGCCAGCAGCACCTCTAGCGGGGGTTCGCAGTACTTC.

The chain employs TRBV2 and TRBJ2-1, with 7 bases fitting TRBD1. Germline CDR1 and CDR2: SNHLY and FYNNEI. The CDR3 is 15 residues long. Trimming removed 4 bases from V and 15 bases from J; junction bases left unmatched: 18. CDR3: CASSGQGRVADPSFF. CDR3 nucleotide sequence: TGTGCCAGCAGTGGACAGGGACGAGTGGCTGACCCATCGTTCTTC.

The chain carries TRBV9 and TRBJ1-3; D not certain. CDR3 size: 15 residues. The ends were cut back, 4 bases at V and 1 base at J, with 12 bases in the middle. Germline assignment: CDR1 SGDLS and CDR2 YYNGEE. DNA for the CDR3: TGTGCCAGCAGCTCGGGAGACCGATCTGGAAACACCATATATTTT. This gives the protein CASSSGDRSGNTIYF. The full variable domain, with the rest looked up from reference TRBV9 and TRBJ1-3, is DSGVTQTPKHLITATGQRVTLRCSPRSGDLSVYWYQQSLDQGLQFLIQYYNGEERAKGNILERFSAQQFPDLHSELNLSSLELGDSALYFCASSSGDRSGNTIYFGEGSWLTVV.

This clone has a handful of counts. The gene calls are TRBV5-1 and TRBJ2-5; tentatively, D is TRBD2 (6 bases). V dropped 0 bases and J dropped 5 bases, with 17 bases sitting between them. There are 16 residues in the CDR3. Germline V gene sequence: CDR1 SGHRS, CDR2 YFSETQ. CDR3 region: CASSLEGRPRGETQYF. The CDR3 DNA reads as TGCGCCAGCAGCTTGGAAGGGCGGCCCCGGGGGGAGACCCAGTACTTC.

This clone was observed a single time. The genes are TRBV7-9 and TRBJ1-2, with D hard to call. Between the trimmed V and J ends, which lost 5 bases and 5 bases, there was a span of 18 bases. The germline V gene encodes CDR1 SEHNR and CDR2 FQNEAQ (reference sequence). The CDR3 runs to 15 residues. As DNA, the CDR3 is TGTGCCAGCAGCCACTCCTCCGGGTTCCCGTATGGCTACACCTTC. Protein sequence: CASSHSSGFPYGYTF.

This chain uses TRBV9 with TRBJ2-1, with 8 bases aligning to TRBD2. The CDR3 is 15 amino acids. V was clipped by 0 bases and J by 9 bases; unmatched bases: 8. Germline-derived CDR1 and CDR2 are SGDLS and YYNGEE. CDR3 coding DNA: TGTGCCAGCAGCGTAGAGGGCGGGGGGAATGGTGAGCAGTTCTTC. Amino acid sequence: CASSVEGGGNGEQFF.

In this sample, this clone turned up a few times. CDR3 nucleotides: TGTGCCAGCAACCCCCTAGCGGGAGATCGGAATGAGCAGTTCTTC. Protein product: CASNPLAGDRNEQFF. The gene calls are TRBV2 and TRBJ2-1; 10 bases map to TRBD2. CDR3 length: 15 amino acids. Germline trimming cut 7 bases from V and 7 bases from J; bases unmatched to any gene: 10. The germline gives CDR1 SNHLY, CDR2 FYNNEI.